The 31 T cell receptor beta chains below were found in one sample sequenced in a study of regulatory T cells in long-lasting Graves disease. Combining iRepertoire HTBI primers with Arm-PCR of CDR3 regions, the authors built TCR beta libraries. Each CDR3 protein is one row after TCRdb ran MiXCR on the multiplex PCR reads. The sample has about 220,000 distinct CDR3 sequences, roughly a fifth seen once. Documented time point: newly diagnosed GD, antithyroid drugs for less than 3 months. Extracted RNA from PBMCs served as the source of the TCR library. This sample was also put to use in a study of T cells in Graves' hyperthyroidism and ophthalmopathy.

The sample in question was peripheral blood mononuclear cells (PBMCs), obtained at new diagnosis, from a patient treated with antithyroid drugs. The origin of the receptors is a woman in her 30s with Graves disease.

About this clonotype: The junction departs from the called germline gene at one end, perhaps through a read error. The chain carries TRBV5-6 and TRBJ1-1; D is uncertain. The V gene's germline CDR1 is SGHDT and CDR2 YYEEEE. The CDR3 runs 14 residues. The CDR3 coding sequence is TGTGCCAGCACCTTGGGGTCCGGGGTCTTTGAAGCTTTCTTT. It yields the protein CASTLGSGVFEAFF. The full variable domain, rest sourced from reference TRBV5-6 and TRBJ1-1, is DAGVTQSPTHLIKTRGQQVTLRCSPKSGHDTVSWYQQALGQGPQFIFQYYEEEERQRGNFPDRFSGHQFPNYSSELNVNALLLGDSALYLCASTLGSGVFEAFFGQGTRLTVV.

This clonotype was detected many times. Here the CDR3 DNA reads TGCAGTGCTACCCTCGGGAGAAGCACAGATACGCAGTATTTT. This encodes CSATLGRSTDTQYF. The chain combines TRBV20-1 with TRBJ2-3; maybe TRBD2 (6 bases). V lost 4 bases and J lost 0, with 11 bases in between. CDR1 is DFQATT and CDR2 is SNEGSKA in the germline V gene (reference sequence). This CDR3 has 14 amino acids.

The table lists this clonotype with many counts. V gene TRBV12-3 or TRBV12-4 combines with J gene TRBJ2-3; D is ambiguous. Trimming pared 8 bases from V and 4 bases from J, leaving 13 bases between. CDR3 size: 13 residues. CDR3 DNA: TGTGCCAGCCAGTTGGGCCTATCAGATACGCAGTATTTT. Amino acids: CASQLGLSDTQYF.

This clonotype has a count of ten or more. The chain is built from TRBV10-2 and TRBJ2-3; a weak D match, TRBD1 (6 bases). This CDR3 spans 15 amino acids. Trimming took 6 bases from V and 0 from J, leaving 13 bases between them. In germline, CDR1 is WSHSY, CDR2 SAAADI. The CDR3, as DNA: TGCGCCAGCAGGGATTACACAGGGAGCACAGATACGCAGTATTTT. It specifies CASRDYTGSTDTQYF.

The CDR3 DNA reads TGTGCCAGCAGCCCAGCCTCCTACGAGCAGTACTTC. Translated: CASSPASYEQYF. This chain joins TRBV28 and TRBJ2-7; D gene ambiguous. V dropped 6 bases and J dropped 0 bases, with 6 bases sitting between them. The length of the CDR3 is 12 residues. The germline CDR1 and CDR2 sequences are MDHEN and SYDVKM.

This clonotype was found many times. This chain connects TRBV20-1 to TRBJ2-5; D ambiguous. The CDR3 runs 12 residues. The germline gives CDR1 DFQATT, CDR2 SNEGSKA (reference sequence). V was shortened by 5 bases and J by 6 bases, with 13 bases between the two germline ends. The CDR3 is CSADDIHKTQYF. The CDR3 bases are TGCAGTGCTGATGACATTCACAAGACCCAGTACTTC.

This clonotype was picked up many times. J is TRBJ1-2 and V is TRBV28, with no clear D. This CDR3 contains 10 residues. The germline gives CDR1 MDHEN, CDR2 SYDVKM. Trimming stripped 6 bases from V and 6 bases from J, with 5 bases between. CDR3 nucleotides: TGTGCCAGCAGCCCGGATGGCTACACCTTC. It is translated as CASSPDGYTF.

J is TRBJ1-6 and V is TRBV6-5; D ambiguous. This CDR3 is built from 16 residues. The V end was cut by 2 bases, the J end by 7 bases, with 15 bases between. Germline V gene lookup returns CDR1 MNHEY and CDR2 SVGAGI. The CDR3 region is CASSYRWQAKNSPLHF. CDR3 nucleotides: TGTGCCAGCAGTTACCGCTGGCAGGCTAAGAATTCACCCCTCCACTTT.

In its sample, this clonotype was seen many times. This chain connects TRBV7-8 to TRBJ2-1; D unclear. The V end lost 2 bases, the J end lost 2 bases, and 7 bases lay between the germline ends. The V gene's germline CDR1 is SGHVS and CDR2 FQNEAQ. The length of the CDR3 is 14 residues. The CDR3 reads CASSLKSAYNEQFF. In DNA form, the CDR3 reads TGTGCCAGCAGCTTAAAGAGCGCCTACAATGAGCAGTTCTTC.

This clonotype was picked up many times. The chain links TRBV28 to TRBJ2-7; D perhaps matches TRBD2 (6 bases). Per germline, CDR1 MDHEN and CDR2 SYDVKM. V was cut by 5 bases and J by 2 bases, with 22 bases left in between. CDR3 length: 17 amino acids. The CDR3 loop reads CASSAEGRIQSTYEQYF. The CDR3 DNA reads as TGTGCCAGCAGTGCCGAGGGGAGGATACAATCGACCTACGAGCAGTACTTC.

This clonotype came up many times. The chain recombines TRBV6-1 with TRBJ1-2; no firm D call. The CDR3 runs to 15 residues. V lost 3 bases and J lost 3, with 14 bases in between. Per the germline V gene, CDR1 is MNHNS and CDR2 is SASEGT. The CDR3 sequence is CASSEGMGWDYGYTF. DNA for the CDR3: TGTGCCAGCAGTGAGGGGATGGGTTGGGACTATGGCTACACCTTC.

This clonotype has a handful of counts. This CDR3 is CASSLGGLANEKLFF. The CDR3 nucleotides are TGTGCCAGCAGCTTGGGGGGGCTGGCTAATGAAAAACTGTTTTTT. The chain uses TRBV5-4 and TRBJ1-4, with a possible D match to TRBD1 (6 bases). V was pared by 0 bases and J by 3 bases, with 9 bases between. Looked up from germline, CDR1 is SGHNT and CDR2 is YYREEE (reference sequence). The CDR3 totals 15 residues.

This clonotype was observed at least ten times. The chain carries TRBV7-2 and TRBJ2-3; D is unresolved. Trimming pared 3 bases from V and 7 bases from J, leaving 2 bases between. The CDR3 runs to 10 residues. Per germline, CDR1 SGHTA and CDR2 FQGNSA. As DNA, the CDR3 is TGTGCCAGCAGCTTCAATACGCAGTATTTT. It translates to CASSFNTQYF. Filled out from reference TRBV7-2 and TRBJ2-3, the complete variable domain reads GAGVSQSPSNKVTEKGKDVELRCDPISGHTALYWYRQSLGQGLEFLIYFQGNSAPDKSGLPSDRFSAERTGGSVSTLTIQRTQQEDSAVYLCASSFNTQYFGPGTRLTVL.

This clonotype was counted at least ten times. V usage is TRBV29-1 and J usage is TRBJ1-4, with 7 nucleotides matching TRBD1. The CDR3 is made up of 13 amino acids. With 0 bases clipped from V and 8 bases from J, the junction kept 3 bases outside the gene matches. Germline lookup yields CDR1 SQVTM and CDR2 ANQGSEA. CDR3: CSVEETGYEKLFF. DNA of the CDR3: TGCAGCGTTGAAGAGACAGGGTACGAAAAACTGTTTTTT. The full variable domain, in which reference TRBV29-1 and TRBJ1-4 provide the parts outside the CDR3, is SAVISQKPSRDICQRGTSLTIQCQVDSQVTMMFWYRQQPGQSLTLIATANQGSEATYESGFVIDKFPISRPNLTFSTLTVSNMSPEDSSIYLCSVEETGYEKLFFGSGTQLSVL.

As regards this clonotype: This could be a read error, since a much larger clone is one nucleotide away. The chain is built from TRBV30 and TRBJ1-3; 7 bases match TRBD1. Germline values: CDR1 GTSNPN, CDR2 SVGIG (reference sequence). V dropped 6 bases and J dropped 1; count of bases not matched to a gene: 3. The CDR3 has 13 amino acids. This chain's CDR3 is CACRTGSGNTIYF. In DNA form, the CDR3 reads TGTGCCTGCAGGACAGGATCTGGAAACACCATATATTTT.

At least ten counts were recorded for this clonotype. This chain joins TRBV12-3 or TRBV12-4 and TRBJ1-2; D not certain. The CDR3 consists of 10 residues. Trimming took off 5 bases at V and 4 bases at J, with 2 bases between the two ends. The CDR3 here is CASSLYGYTF. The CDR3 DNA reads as TGTGCCAGCAGTCTCTATGGCTACACCTTC.

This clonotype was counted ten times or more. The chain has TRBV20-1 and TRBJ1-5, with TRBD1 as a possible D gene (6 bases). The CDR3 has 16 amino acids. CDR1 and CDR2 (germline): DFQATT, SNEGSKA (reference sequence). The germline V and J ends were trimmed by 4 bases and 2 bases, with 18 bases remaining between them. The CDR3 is CSATVGGGGGNQPQHF. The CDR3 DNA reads TGCAGTGCTACGGTGGGGGGCGGAGGAGGCAATCAGCCCCAGCATTTT.

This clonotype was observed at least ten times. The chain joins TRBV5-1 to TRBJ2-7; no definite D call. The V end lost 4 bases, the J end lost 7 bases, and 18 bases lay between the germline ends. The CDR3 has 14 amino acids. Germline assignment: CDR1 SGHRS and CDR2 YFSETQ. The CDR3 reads CASSPWSIVGEQYF. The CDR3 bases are TGCGCCAGCAGCCCCTGGAGTATAGTGGGAGAGCAGTACTTC.

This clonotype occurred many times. The chain's CDR3 is CAWTLVVGTGELFF. In DNA form, the CDR3 reads TGTGCCTGGACCCTAGTCGTCGGCACCGGGGAGCTGTTTTTT. The chain employs TRBV30 and TRBJ2-2; D not certain. CDR1 and CDR2 (germline): GTSNPN, SVGIG (reference sequence). The ends were cut back, 4 bases at V and 4 bases at J, with 13 bases in the middle. This CDR3 has 14 residues.

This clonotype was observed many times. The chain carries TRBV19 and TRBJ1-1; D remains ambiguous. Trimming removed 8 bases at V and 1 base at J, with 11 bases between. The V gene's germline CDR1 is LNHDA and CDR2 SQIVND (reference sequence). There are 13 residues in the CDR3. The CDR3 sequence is CASRSRSNTEAFF. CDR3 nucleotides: TGTGCCAGTCGTAGCCGATCGAACACTGAAGCTTTCTTT.

CDR3 loop: CASSLKGQGGEKLFF. The CDR3 nucleotides read TGTGCCAGCAGCTTGAAGGGACAGGGAGGTGAAAAACTGTTTTTT. The rearrangement links TRBV5-6 to TRBJ1-4, with 9 bases that match TRBD1. With V trimmed by 1 base and J by 7 bases, 5 bases remained unmatched. Germline loops: CDR1 SGHDT, CDR2 YYEEEE. CDR3 length equals 15 residues.

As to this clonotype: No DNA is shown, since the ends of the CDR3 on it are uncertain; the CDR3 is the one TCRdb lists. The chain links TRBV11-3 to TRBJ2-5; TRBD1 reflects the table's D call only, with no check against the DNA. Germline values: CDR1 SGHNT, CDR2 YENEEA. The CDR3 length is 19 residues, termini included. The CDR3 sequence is CASSFYICSARDKGEGQYF.

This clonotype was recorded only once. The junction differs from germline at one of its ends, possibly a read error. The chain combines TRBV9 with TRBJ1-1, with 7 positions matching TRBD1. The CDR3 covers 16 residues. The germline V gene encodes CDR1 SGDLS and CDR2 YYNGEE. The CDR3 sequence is CASSVVGGGGGTEAFF. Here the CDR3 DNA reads TGTGCCAGCAGCGTAGTAGGGGGGGGAGGGGGCACTGAGGCTTTCTTT.

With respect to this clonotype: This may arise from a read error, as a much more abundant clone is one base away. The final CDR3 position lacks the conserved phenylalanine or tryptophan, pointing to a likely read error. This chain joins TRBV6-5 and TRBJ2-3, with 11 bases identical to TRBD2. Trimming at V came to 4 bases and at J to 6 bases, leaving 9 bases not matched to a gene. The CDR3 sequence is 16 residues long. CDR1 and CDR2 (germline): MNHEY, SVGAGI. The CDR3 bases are TGTGCCAGCAGTTCCCAACTAGCGGGAGTTGGGGATACGCAGTATCTT. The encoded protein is CASSSQLAGVGDTQYL.

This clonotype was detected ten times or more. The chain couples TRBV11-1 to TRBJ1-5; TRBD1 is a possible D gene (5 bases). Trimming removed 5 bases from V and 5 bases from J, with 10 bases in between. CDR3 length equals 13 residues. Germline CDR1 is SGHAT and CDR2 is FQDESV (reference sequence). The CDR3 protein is CASSPGTYQPQHF. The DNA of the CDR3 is TGTGCCAGCAGCCCCGGGACCTATCAGCCCCAGCATTTT.

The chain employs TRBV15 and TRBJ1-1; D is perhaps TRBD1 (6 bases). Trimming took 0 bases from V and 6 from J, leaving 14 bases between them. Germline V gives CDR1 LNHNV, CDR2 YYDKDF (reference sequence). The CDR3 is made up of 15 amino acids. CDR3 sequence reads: CATSREGNRAPEAFF. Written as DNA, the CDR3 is TGTGCCACCAGCAGAGAAGGCAACAGGGCACCTGAAGCTTTCTTT.

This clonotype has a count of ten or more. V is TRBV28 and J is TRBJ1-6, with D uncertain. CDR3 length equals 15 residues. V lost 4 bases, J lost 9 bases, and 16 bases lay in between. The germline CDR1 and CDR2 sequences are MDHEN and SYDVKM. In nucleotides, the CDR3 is TGTGCCAGCAGTTCCCCGATCGGAGAGACTTCACCCCTCCACTTT. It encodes CASSSPIGETSPLHF.

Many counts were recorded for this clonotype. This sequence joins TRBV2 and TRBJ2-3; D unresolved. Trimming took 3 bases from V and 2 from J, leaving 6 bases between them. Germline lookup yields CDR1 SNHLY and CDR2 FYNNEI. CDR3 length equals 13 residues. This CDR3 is CASSERYTDTQYF. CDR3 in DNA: TGTGCCAGCAGTGAGAGATACACAGATACGCAGTATTTT.

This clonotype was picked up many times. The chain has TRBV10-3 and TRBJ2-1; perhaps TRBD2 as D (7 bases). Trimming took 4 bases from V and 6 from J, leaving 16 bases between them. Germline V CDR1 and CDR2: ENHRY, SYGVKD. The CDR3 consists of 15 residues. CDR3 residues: CAISGAGASSNEQFF. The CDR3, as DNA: TGTGCCATCAGTGGGGCGGGGGCTTCTAGCAATGAGCAGTTCTTC.

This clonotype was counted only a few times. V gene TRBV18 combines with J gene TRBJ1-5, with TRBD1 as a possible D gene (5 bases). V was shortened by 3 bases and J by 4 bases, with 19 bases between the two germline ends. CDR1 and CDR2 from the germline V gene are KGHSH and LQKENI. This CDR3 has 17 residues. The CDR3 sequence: CASSPSAGQGLNQPQHF. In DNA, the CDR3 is TGTGCCAGCTCACCCTCTGCTGGGCAGGGCCTAAATCAGCCCCAGCATTTT.

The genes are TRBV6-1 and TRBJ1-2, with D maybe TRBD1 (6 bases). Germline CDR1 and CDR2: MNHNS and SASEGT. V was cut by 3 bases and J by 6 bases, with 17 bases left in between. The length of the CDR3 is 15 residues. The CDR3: CASSDREQGVNGYTF. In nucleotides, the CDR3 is TGTGCCAGCAGTGATAGAGAACAGGGAGTAAATGGCTACACCTTC.